A single sample is the source of the 25 T cell receptor beta chains below, sequenced in a study of blood T cell repertoires in COVID-19. Profiling relied on immunoSEQ multiplex PCR, and the TCRdb table lists in-frame clones only, not all of them. The sample has under 300,000 clones, approximately 90% seen once. Sequencing was performed on PBMCs or T cells enriched from blood (not recorded which). The receptors were sampled from a woman aged 35 to 49 with acute COVID-19.

V usage is TRBV27 and J usage is TRBJ2-3; D gene uncertain. The germline gives CDR1 MNHEY, CDR2 SMNVEV (reference sequence). Trimming stripped 0 bases from V and 2 bases from J, with 15 bases between. The CDR3 sequence is 17 residues long. CDR3 DNA sequence: TGTGCCAGCAGTTTATCTGCGGCCGCCTCTTCCACAGATACGCAGTATTTT. It is translated as CASSLSAAASSTDTQYF.

The chain is built from TRBV29-1 and TRBJ2-5; D is possibly TRBD2 (6 bases). The CDR3 totals 12 residues. The V and J ends lost 2 bases and 4 bases respectively, with 8 bases between them. From germline, CDR1 is SQVTM and CDR2 ANQGSEA. CDR3 in amino acids: CSVEWGGETQYF. DNA for the CDR3: TGCAGCGTTGAATGGGGAGGAGAGACCCAGTACTTC.

The rearrangement links TRBV7-2 to TRBJ2-2, with TRBD2 matching 8 bases. CDR3 size: 15 residues. V gave up 3 bases and J gave up 6 bases; unmatched junction bases: 6. The V gene's germline CDR1 is SGHTA and CDR2 FQGNSA. The CDR3 DNA reads TGTGCCAGCAGCTTCGGGGCGGGGGGTCCCGGGGAGCTGTTTTTT. It translates to CASSFGAGGPGELFF.

The chain uses TRBV4-2 and TRBJ2-7, with D maybe TRBD2 (5 bases). The CDR3 sequence is 16 residues long. V gave up 1 base and J gave up 3 bases, with 16 bases separating them. CDR1 and CDR2 (germline): LGHNA, YNFKEQ. CDR3 amino acids: CASSQAGQDFGYEQYF. As DNA, the CDR3 is TGTGCCAGCAGCCAAGCCGGTCAGGACTTCGGCTACGAGCAGTACTTC.

The CDR3 sequence: CASSLSWTDTQYF. In DNA form, the CDR3 reads TGTGCCAGCAGCTTGAGTTGGACAGATACGCAGTATTTT. The rearrangement joins TRBV7-6 to TRBJ2-3; D remains ambiguous. Trimming removed 3 bases at V and 3 bases at J, with 7 bases between. Germline lookup yields CDR1 SGHVS and CDR2 FNYEAQ. The CDR3 extends over 13 amino acids.

The V call is TRBV7-9, the J call TRBJ1-2, with D unclear. CDR3 length: 13 residues. CDR1 and CDR2 (germline): SEHNR, FQNEAQ (reference sequence). The germline V and J ends were trimmed by 5 bases and 8 bases, with 15 bases remaining between them. The CDR3 DNA follows: TGTGCCAGCAGCCCCCTAGTACTCCGGGGCTACACCTTC. Residues: CASSPLVLRGYTF. Complete variable domain (other parts from reference TRBV7-9 and TRBJ1-2): DTGVSQNPRHKITKRGQNVTFRCDPISEHNRLYWYRQTLGQGPEFLTYFQNEAQLEKSRLLSDRFSAERPKGSFSTLEIQRTEQGDSAMYLCASSPLVLRGYTFGSGTRLTVV.

This clone has only a few counts. The chain is built from TRBV5-6 and TRBJ1-2; the match to TRBD1 covers 8 bases. Germline CDR1 reads SGHDT; CDR2 reads YYEEEE. V was pared by 2 bases and J by 5 bases, with 14 bases of the junction left unmatched. This CDR3 has 17 residues. CDR3 DNA: TGTGCCAGCAGCTTCGGCCGAAGCGGACAGGGTGGGTATGGCTACACCTTC. Protein product: CASSFGRSGQGGYGYTF. Using reference TRBV5-6 and TRBJ1-2 for the parts outside the CDR3, the full variable domain is DAGVTQSPTHLIKTRGQQVTLRCSPKSGHDTVSWYQQALGQGPQFIFQYYEEEERQRGNFPDRFSGHQFPNYSSELNVNALLLGDSALYLCASSFGRSGQGGYGYTFGSGTRLTVV.

The chain links TRBV28 to TRBJ1-2, with 8 bases identical to TRBD1. The CDR3 sequence is 12 residues long. J lost 8 bases, V lost 8 bases, and 7 bases had no gene match. Germline CDR1 and CDR2: MDHEN and SYDVKM. CDR3 region: CASGTGGEGYTF. DNA of the CDR3: TGTGCCAGCGGGACAGGAGGGGAGGGCTACACCTTC.

The CDR3 spells CASRNGQTSRGYTF. CDR3 DNA: TGTGCCAGCAGGAACGGACAGACCTCTCGTGGCTACACCTTC. This chain links TRBV6-5 with TRBJ1-2; D might be TRBD1 (6 bases). V shed 6 bases and J shed 7 bases, with 18 bases lying between them. CDR3 length equals 14 residues. Germline V gene lookup returns CDR1 MNHEY and CDR2 SVGAGI.

The J gene is TRBJ2-3, the V gene TRBV19; 10 positions match TRBD2. There are 15 residues in the CDR3. V was pared by 5 bases and J by 4 bases, with 6 bases of the junction left unmatched. The germline V gene encodes CDR1 LNHDA and CDR2 SQIVND (reference sequence). Here the CDR3 reads CASSPASGRADTQYF. DNA of the CDR3: TGTGCCAGTAGTCCGGCTAGCGGGAGAGCAGATACGCAGTATTTT.

This clone was found a few times. The CDR3: CASSSNTEETQYF. Here the CDR3 DNA reads TGCGCCAGCAGCAGTAACACCGAAGAGACCCAGTACTTC. The genes are TRBV5-1 and TRBJ2-5; D gene ambiguous. The length of the CDR3 is 13 residues. The germline V gene encodes CDR1 SGHRS and CDR2 YFSETQ. The ends were cut back, 4 bases at V and 3 bases at J, with 10 bases in the middle.

The chain carries TRBV3-1 (or the pseudogene TRBV3-2) and TRBJ1-1; TRBD1 might be the D (6 bases). This CDR3 has 13 amino acids. Germline values: CDR1 LGHDT, CDR2 YNNKEL (reference sequence). V was cut by 4 bases and J by 6 bases, with 12 bases left in between. The chain's CDR3 is CASSLGGGSEAFF. The CDR3 nucleotides are TGTGCCAGCAGCCTCGGTGGGGGCTCTGAAGCTTTCTTT.

This chain links TRBV19 with TRBJ1-5, with a tentative D call TRBD1 (6 bases). The CDR3 is 16 amino acids. The germline V gene encodes CDR1 LNHDA and CDR2 SQIVND (reference sequence). V was trimmed by 4 bases and J by 2 bases, leaving 15 bases between them. CDR3 protein: CASSTSPGVGNQPQHF. The CDR3 coding sequence is TGTGCCAGTAGTACCTCCCCAGGGGTGGGCAATCAGCCCCAGCATTTT.

The V call is TRBV25-1, the J call TRBJ1-2; possible D gene TRBD1, 5 bases. This CDR3 region has 12 residues. Germline V gene sequence: CDR1 MGHDK, CDR2 SYGVNS. V lost 8 bases to trimming and J lost 5 bases, with 12 bases between them. The CDR3 reads CASQGAGYGYTF. CDR3 nucleotides: TGTGCCAGCCAAGGGGCAGGGTATGGCTACACCTTC.

The J gene is TRBJ2-5, the V gene TRBV5-1, with D perhaps matching TRBD2 (6 bases). Trimming took 6 bases from V and 2 from J, leaving 14 bases between them. The CDR3 runs 14 residues. Germline CDR1 SGHRS, CDR2 YFSETQ. The CDR3 here is CASNRAGPQETQYF. The CDR3 nucleotides read TGCGCCAGCAACCGAGCGGGCCCTCAAGAGACCCAGTACTTC.

The rearrangement uses TRBV11-3 and TRBJ2-2; TRBD1 matches at 10 bases. The CDR3 sequence is 15 residues long. Looked up from germline, CDR1 is SGHNT and CDR2 is YENEEA. V lost 4 bases and J lost 4; bases outside the gene matches: 3. The CDR3 sequence: CASSYDRGLTGELFF. The CDR3 DNA is TGTGCCAGCAGCTACGACAGGGGGCTCACCGGGGAGCTGTTTTTT.

The J gene is TRBJ2-1, the V gene TRBV6-5, with TRBD2 matching over 7 bases. CDR3 length: 15 amino acids. The V and J ends lost 6 bases and 10 bases, in that order; junction bases with no gene match: 15. Germline V gene data show CDR1 as MNHEY and CDR2 as SVGAGI. The CDR3 nucleotides are TGTGCCAGCAGACCTTCAGGGAGGGCATCGGGCGAGCAGTTCTTC. Its translation is CASRPSGRASGEQFF.

This clone is a singleton in its sample. This chain joins TRBV5-1 and TRBJ2-3, with D perhaps matching TRBD2 (5 bases). This CDR3 contains 15 residues. V was pared by 1 base and J by 6 bases, with 15 bases between. The V gene's germline CDR1 is SGHRS and CDR2 YFSETQ. In DNA form, the CDR3 reads TGCGCCAGCAGCTTGTCGGGGAGCCCCCCGGATACGCAGTATTTT. Amino acid sequence: CASSLSGSPPDTQYF.

V is TRBV18 and J is TRBJ2-1, with 10 positions matching TRBD2. CDR3 length equals 16 residues. V dropped 3 bases and J dropped 7; count of bases not matched to a gene: 9. The germline CDR1 and CDR2 sequences are KGHSH and LQKENI. CDR3 sequence (DNA): TGTGCCAGCTCACCTCAAGCGGGGGGGCCGTGGAATGAGCAGTTCTTC. Residues: CASSPQAGGPWNEQFF. Supplemented by reference TRBV18 and TRBJ2-1, the full variable domain reads NAGVMQNPRHLVRRRGQEARLRCSPMKGHSHVYWYRQLPEEGLKFMVYLQKENIIDESGMPKERFSAEFPKEGPSILRIQQVVRGDSAAYFCASSPQAGGPWNEQFFGPGTRLTVL.

The chain carries TRBV7-9 and TRBJ2-7; perhaps TRBD1 as D (5 bases). V lost 1 base and J 6 bases, leaving 10 bases between the germline ends. The CDR3 has 13 amino acids. CDR1 is SEHNR and CDR2 is FQNEAQ in the germline V gene (reference sequence). As DNA, the CDR3 is TGTGCCAGCAGCTTAGTCCAGGGCGGCGAGCAGTACTTC. This codes for CASSLVQGGEQYF.

The chain couples TRBV24-1 to TRBJ2-1, with 10 bases fitting TRBD2. Losses at the gene ends were 1 base for V and 6 bases for J; bases not matched to a gene: 5. Germline V gives CDR1 KGHDR, CDR2 SFDVKD. The CDR3 is 16 amino acids. CDR3 in amino acids: CATSDFGLAGANEQFF. For the CDR3, the DNA is TGTGCCACCAGTGATTTTGGGCTAGCGGGAGCCAATGAGCAGTTCTTC.

This chain uses TRBV6-1 with TRBJ1-2; D may be TRBD1 (6 bases). CDR3 length: 18 amino acids. V was clipped by 2 bases and J by 7 bases, with 26 bases between them. CDR1 is MNHNS and CDR2 is SASEGT in the germline V gene. CDR3 coding DNA: TGTGCCAGCAGTGAACGGTCCCGTTCCGGGACACAAAGATTTGGCTACACCTTC. Its protein is CASSERSRSGTQRFGYTF.

The V and J genes are TRBV7-8 and TRBJ2-1; TRBD2 might be the D (6 bases). The germline V gene has CDR1 SGHVS and CDR2 FQNEAQ. V was cut by 3 bases and J by 2 bases, with 11 bases left in between. The CDR3 is 15 amino acids. The CDR3, as DNA: TGTGCCAGCAGCTTTGCGCGGGACCCCTACAATGAGCAGTTCTTC. Translated, it gives CASSFARDPYNEQFF.

This chain uses TRBV6-5 with TRBJ2-1, with 10 nucleotides matching TRBD2. After removal of 6 bases from V and 8 bases from J, the junction contained 7 bases not matched to a gene. The CDR3 sequence is 14 residues long. Looked up from germline, CDR1 is MNHEY and CDR2 is SVGAGI. This CDR3 reads CASRWTSGAYEQFF. For the CDR3, the DNA is TGTGCCAGCAGATGGACTAGCGGAGCGTATGAGCAGTTCTTC.

The chain combines TRBV7-2 with TRBJ2-7; 7 bases agree with TRBD2. CDR1 and CDR2 from the germline V gene are SGHTA and FQGNSA. The CDR3 extends over 15 amino acids. V shed 7 bases and J 0 bases; nucleotides not matched to a gene: 9. CDR3 sequence: CASMRQAGSSYEQYF. DNA for the CDR3: TGTGCCAGCATGCGGCAAGCGGGGAGCTCCTACGAGCAGTACTTC.